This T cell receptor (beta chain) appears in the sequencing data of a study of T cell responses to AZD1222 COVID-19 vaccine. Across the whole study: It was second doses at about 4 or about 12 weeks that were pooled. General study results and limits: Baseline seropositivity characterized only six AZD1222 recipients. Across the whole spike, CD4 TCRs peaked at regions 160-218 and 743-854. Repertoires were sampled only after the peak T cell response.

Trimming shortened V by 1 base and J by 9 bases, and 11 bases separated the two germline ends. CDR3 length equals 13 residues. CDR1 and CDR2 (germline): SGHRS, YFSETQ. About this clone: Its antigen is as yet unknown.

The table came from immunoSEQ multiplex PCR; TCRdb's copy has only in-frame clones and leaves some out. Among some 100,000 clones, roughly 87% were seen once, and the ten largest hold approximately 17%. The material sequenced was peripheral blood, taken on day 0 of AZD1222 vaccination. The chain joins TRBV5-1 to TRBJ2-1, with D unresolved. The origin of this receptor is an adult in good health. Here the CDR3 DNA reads TGCGCCAGCAGCTTGTTGTACGGAGTTGAGCAGTTCTTC. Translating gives CASSLLYGVEQFF.